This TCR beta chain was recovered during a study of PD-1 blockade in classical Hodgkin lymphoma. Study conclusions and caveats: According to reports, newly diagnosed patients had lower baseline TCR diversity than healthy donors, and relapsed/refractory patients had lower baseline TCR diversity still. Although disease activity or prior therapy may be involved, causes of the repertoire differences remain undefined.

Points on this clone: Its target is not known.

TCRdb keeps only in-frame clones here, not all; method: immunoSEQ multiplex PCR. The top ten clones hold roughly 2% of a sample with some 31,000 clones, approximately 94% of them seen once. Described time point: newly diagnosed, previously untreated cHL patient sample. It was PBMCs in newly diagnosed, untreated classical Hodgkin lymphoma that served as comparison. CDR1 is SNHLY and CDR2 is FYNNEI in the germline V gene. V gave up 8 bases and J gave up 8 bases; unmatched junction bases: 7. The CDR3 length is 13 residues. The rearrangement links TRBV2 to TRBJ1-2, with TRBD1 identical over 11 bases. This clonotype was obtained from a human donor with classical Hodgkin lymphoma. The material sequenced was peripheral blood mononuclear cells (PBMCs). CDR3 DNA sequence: TGTGCCAGCCGCCTGGACAGGGGGCACGGCTACACCTTC. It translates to CASRLDRGHGYTF.